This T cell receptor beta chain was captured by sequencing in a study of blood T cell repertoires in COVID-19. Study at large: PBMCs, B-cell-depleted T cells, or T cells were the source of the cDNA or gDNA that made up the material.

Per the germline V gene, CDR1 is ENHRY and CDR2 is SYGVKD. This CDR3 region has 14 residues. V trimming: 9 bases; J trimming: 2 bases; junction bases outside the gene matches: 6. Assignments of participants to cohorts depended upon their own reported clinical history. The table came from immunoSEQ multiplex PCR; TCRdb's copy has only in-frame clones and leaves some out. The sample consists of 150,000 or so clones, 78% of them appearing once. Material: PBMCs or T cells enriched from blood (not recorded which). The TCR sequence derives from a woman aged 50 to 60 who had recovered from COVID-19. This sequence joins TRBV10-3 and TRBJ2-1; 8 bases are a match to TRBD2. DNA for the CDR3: TGTGCCATGAGTACTAGCGGTACCTACAATGAGCAGTTCTTC. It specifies CAMSTSGTYNEQFF.